This T cell receptor beta chain was sequenced in a study of blood T cell repertoires in COVID-19. For the study at large: Samples taken during acute and convalescent COVID-19 were collected in the United States, Italy and Spain. PBMCs, B-cell-depleted T cells, or T cells provided the cDNA or gDNA that made up the material.

This CDR3 region has 16 residues. The ends lost 4 bases at V and 1 base at J; junction bases unmatched: 3. Germline CDR1 reads LNHDA; CDR2 reads SQIVND (reference sequence). The assay was immunoSEQ multiplex PCR, and TCRdb's table has in-frame clones only and misses some. The sample has some 150,000 clones; roughly three quarters are singletons. The sequencing input was PBMCs or T cells enriched from blood (not recorded which). The clonotype comes from a woman aged 45-60 years who had recovered from COVID-19. This chain links TRBV19 with TRBJ2-3; 12 nucleotides agree with TRBD2. DNA of the CDR3: TGTGCCAGTAGTACTAGCGGGGGGGCCGGCACAGATACGCAGTATTTT. Protein: CASSTSGGAGTDTQYF. Based on the CDR3 plus reference TRBV19 and TRBJ2-3, the full variable domain is DGGITQSPKYLFRKEGQNVTLSCEQNLNHDAMYWYRQDPGQGLRLIYYSQIVNDFQKGDIAEGYSVSREKKESFPLTVTSAQKNPTAFYLCASSTSGGAGTDTQYFGPGTRLTVL.